Presented here are 29 T cell receptor beta chains from one specimen sequenced in a study of cytomegalovirus exposure and HLA in healthy donors. Researchers ran the PCR with 60 Vbeta and 13 Jbeta primers. Here immunoSEQ multiplex PCR was the method, and the copy in TCRdb shows in-frame clones only, minus some. Of around 170,000 clones listed, 70% to 80% are singletons. The sequencing sample was made of PBMCs. These receptors originate from a male donor in good health and CMV-seronegative.

This chain joins TRBV5-1 and TRBJ2-1; a possible D gene is TRBD1 (6 bases). The germline V gene has CDR1 SGHRS and CDR2 YFSETQ. Trimming removed 0 bases at V and 6 bases at J, with 10 bases between. This CDR3 comprises 14 residues. Here the CDR3 DNA reads TGCGCCAGCAGCTTGGAAGGACAGAGCAATGAGCAGTTCTTC. Protein: CASSLEGQSNEQFF.

This clone appeared a few times. V and J are TRBV11-3 and TRBJ2-1; TRBD2 matches 8 bases. Germline CDR1 is SGHNT and CDR2 is YENEEA. The CDR3 has 15 residues. V gave up 0 bases and J gave up 2 bases; unmatched junction bases: 0. DNA for the CDR3: TGTGCCAGCAGCTTAGATAGCGGGACCTACAATGAGCAGTTCTTC. This codes for CASSLDSGTYNEQFF.

The gene calls are TRBV7-8 and TRBJ1-6, with 8 positions matching TRBD1. V dropped 5 bases and J dropped 7; count of bases not matched to a gene: 4. CDR3 size: 14 residues. Germline V gene lookup returns CDR1 SGHVS and CDR2 FQNEAQ. The CDR3 is CASSAGDRNSPLHF. The CDR3 DNA reads TGTGCCAGCAGCGCCGGGGACAGGAATTCACCCCTCCACTTT.

The chain carries TRBV28 and TRBJ2-3; no clear D. Trimming took 4 bases from V and 5 from J, leaving 16 bases between them. Per the germline V gene, CDR1 is MDHEN and CDR2 is SYDVKM. The CDR3 has 15 residues. DNA of the CDR3: TGTGCCAGCAGTTCCTCCAGGCGAGCAGGAGATACGCAGTATTTT. Amino acid sequence: CASSSSRRAGDTQYF.

The chain has TRBV11-2 and TRBJ2-3; 12 bases are shared with TRBD2. Germline CDR1 reads SGHAT; CDR2 reads FQNNGV. CDR3 length: 15 amino acids. With V trimmed by 5 bases and J by 9 bases, 9 bases remained unmatched. CDR3 nucleotide sequence: TGTGCCAGCAGCCCCACTAGCGGGAGGTTGAGCACGCAGTATTTT. As protein: CASSPTSGRLSTQYF.

The chain has TRBV6-5 and TRBJ2-7; TRBD1 aligns across 7 bases. The germline V gene encodes CDR1 MNHEY and CDR2 SVGAGI. The CDR3 runs 16 residues. The trim removed 2 bases at V and 0 bases at J, leaving 7 bases unmatched. This chain's CDR3 is CASSYGQDHLSYEQYF. In DNA, the CDR3 is TGTGCCAGCAGTTACGGACAGGACCATCTCTCCTACGAGCAGTACTTC.

The chain links TRBV28 to TRBJ2-1; 7 bases line up with TRBD1. The CDR3 runs to 14 residues. The germline gives CDR1 MDHEN, CDR2 SYDVKM. The junction had 9 bases not matched to a gene; V was cut back by 5 bases and J by 8 bases. CDR3 in amino acids: CASSRGGQFHEQFF. CDR3 DNA sequence: TGTGCCAGCAGTCGAGGGGGCCAGTTCCATGAGCAGTTCTTC.

This clone was detected only once. V gene TRBV6-6 combines with J gene TRBJ2-5; 11 bases agree with TRBD2. The CDR3 has 15 residues. From germline, CDR1 is MNHNY and CDR2 SVGAGI (reference sequence). V dropped 2 bases and J dropped 5; count of bases not matched to a gene: 4. This CDR3 reads CASSYPLAGEETQYF. The CDR3 bases are TGTGCCAGCAGTTACCCACTAGCGGGAGAGGAGACCCAGTACTTC.

This chain links TRBV28 with TRBJ2-7; 11 bases line up with TRBD2. J was trimmed by 0 bases and V by 6 bases; bases with no gene match: 1. The CDR3 runs to 14 residues. Germline V gives CDR1 MDHEN, CDR2 SYDVKM. Written as DNA, the CDR3 is TGTGCCAGCAGAACTAGCGGGAGCTCCTACGAGCAGTACTTC. Translating gives CASRTSGSSYEQYF.

The CDR3 loop reads CASTPGQGGEQYF. The CDR3, as DNA: TGTGCCAGCACCCCGGGACAGGGAGGCGAGCAGTACTTC. The chain couples TRBV25-1 to TRBJ2-7; 9 nucleotides match TRBD1. This CDR3 contains 13 residues. J gave up 6 bases and V 7 bases, and 7 bases lay outside the gene matches. Germline CDR1 reads MGHDK; CDR2 reads SYGVNS.

V usage is TRBV9 and J usage is TRBJ2-5; TRBD2 agrees at 14 bases. Trimming at V came to 0 bases and at J to 0 bases, leaving 1 base not matched to a gene. Germline V CDR1 and CDR2: SGDLS, YYNGEE. The length of the CDR3 is 17 residues. The CDR3 coding sequence is TGTGCCAGCAGCGTAGGGACTAGCGGGGGGAACCAAGAGACCCAGTACTTC. Translated, it gives CASSVGTSGGNQETQYF. The variable domain in full, with the rest retrieved from reference TRBV9 and TRBJ2-5, is DSGVTQTPKHLITATGQRVTLRCSPRSGDLSVYWYQQSLDQGLQFLIQYYNGEERAKGNILERFSAQQFPDLHSELNLSSLELGDSALYFCASSVGTSGGNQETQYFGPGTRLLVL.

This chain uses TRBV28 with TRBJ1-5; 7 bases are shared with TRBD1. Germline V gene lookup returns CDR1 MDHEN and CDR2 SYDVKM. Losses at the gene ends were 6 bases for V and 6 bases for J; bases not matched to a gene: 14. The CDR3 is made up of 16 amino acids. CDR3 coding DNA: TGTGCCAGCAGGGGAGAGGGACAGATGGGACGTCAGCCCCAGCATTTT. The encoded protein is CASRGEGQMGRQPQHF.

The V call is TRBV7-2, the J call TRBJ1-2; D is uncertain. This CDR3 comprises 14 residues. Germline CDR1 and CDR2: SGHTA and FQGNSA. The V end was cut by 2 bases, the J end by 4 bases, with 11 bases between. CDR3 amino acids: CASSLFSATYGYTF. The DNA for the CDR3 is TGTGCCAGCAGCTTATTCAGCGCCACCTATGGCTACACCTTC.

This chain uses TRBV20-1 with TRBJ1-2, with D uncertain. The CDR3 is made up of 11 amino acids. Trimming took 5 bases from V and 7 from J, leaving 11 bases between them. Per germline, CDR1 DFQATT and CDR2 SNEGSKA (reference sequence). The CDR3: CSALRGFGYTF. The CDR3 nucleotides are TGCAGTGCTCTTCGAGGGTTTGGCTACACCTTC.

V and J are TRBV28 and TRBJ2-2, with 7 bases identical to TRBD1. This CDR3 is built from 14 residues. V was clipped by 2 bases and J by 7 bases; unmatched bases: 4. The germline V gene has CDR1 MDHEN and CDR2 SYDVKM. The CDR3 sequence: CASSLTPGGGELFF. The CDR3 nucleotides are TGTGCCAGCAGTTTAACCCCAGGGGGCGGGGAGCTGTTTTTT.

V is TRBV7-3 and J is TRBJ2-5; 7 bases line up with TRBD1. Looked up from germline, CDR1 is SGHTA and CDR2 is FQGTGA. CDR3 length: 14 amino acids. V lost 2 bases to trimming and J lost 5 bases; unmatched junction nucleotides: 5. CDR3 protein: CASSLSVRGETQYF. The DNA for the CDR3 is TGTGCCAGCAGCTTATCGGTCAGGGGGGAGACCCAGTACTTC.

The rearrangement uses TRBV4-3 and TRBJ2-3; D unclear. Germline assignment: CDR1 LGHNA and CDR2 YSLEER. This CDR3 is built from 15 residues. V was cut by 4 bases and J by 0 bases, with 11 bases left in between. As DNA, the CDR3 is TGCGCCAGCAGCCTAAGTGCAGTCAGCACAGATACGCAGTATTTT. Translated: CASSLSAVSTDTQYF.

The rearrangement links TRBV15 to TRBJ2-3; D is unclear. Germline CDR1 is LNHNV and CDR2 is YYDKDF (reference sequence). CDR3 length equals 14 residues. Deletions cut 0 bases from V and 4 bases from J, with 8 bases between. Here the CDR3 reads CATSRDRGSDTQYF. In nucleotides, the CDR3 is TGTGCCACCAGCAGAGATCGAGGATCAGATACGCAGTATTTT.

V usage is TRBV19 and J usage is TRBJ1-4; no clear D gene. CDR1 is LNHDA, CDR2 SQIVND, per germline (reference sequence). V lost 5 bases and J lost 6, with 16 bases in between. This CDR3 is built from 15 residues. The CDR3 DNA reads TGTGCCAGTAGTGCACCAGGCCCCCTGGATGAAAAACTGTTTTTT. Amino acid sequence: CASSAPGPLDEKLFF.

This chain uses TRBV7-9 with TRBJ2-7, with D uncertain. With 5 bases removed from V and 0 bases from J, the gap between germline ends came to 5 bases. CDR3 length: 12 amino acids. Germline V gene data show CDR1 as SEHNR and CDR2 as FQNEAQ (reference sequence). The CDR3 region is CASSASSYEQYF. The CDR3 DNA reads TGTGCCAGCAGCGCGAGCTCCTACGAGCAGTACTTC.

This clone was seen once. The chain couples TRBV10-3 to TRBJ2-3, with a possible D match to TRBD2 (5 bases). Trimming stripped 2 bases from V and 2 bases from J, with 11 bases between. Germline loops: CDR1 ENHRY, CDR2 SYGVKD. This CDR3 is 15 amino acids long. CDR3 protein: CAISEATRATDTQYF. The CDR3 coding sequence is TGTGCCATCAGTGAGGCTACTAGGGCCACAGATACGCAGTATTTT.

This clone has only a few counts. The chain employs TRBV6-6 and TRBJ1-2; TRBD1 is a possible D gene (5 bases). This CDR3 region has 14 residues. Trimming took off 6 bases at V and 4 bases at J, with 15 bases between the two ends. CDR1 MNHNY and CDR2 SVGAGI come from the germline V gene (reference sequence). CDR3 in amino acids: CASRHSTDIYGYTF. CDR3 nucleotide sequence: TGTGCCAGCAGACACTCAACGGACATCTATGGCTACACCTTC.

The gene calls are TRBV6-1 and TRBJ1-1, with D perhaps matching TRBD1 (5 bases). In germline, CDR1 is MNHNS, CDR2 SASEGT. The CDR3 is made up of 15 amino acids. Deletions cut 5 bases from V and 7 bases from J, with 20 bases between. The CDR3 sequence is CASSLDIRGWNEAFF. CDR3 nucleotides: TGTGCCAGCAGTTTGGACATTCGGGGGTGGAATGAAGCTTTCTTT.

The genes are TRBV5-4 and TRBJ1-5; D might be TRBD1 (6 bases). The CDR3 runs 14 residues. V was trimmed by 5 bases and J by 7 bases, leaving 16 bases between them. The V gene's germline CDR1 is SGHNT and CDR2 YYREEE (reference sequence). CDR3 nucleotide sequence: TGTGCCAGCAGTTGGGGGGGCCGGGGGCAGCCCCAGCATTTT. This sequence encodes CASSWGGRGQPQHF.

This clone was detected once. The rearrangement joins TRBV6-4 to TRBJ2-1; 11 bases agree with TRBD2. CDR3 length: 16 amino acids. Germline CDR1 and CDR2: MRHNA and SNTAGT. Trimming removed 5 bases from V and 5 bases from J; junction bases left unmatched: 8. In DNA form, the CDR3 reads TGTGCCAGCAGTCCATTAGCGGGAGGGCCGAACAATGAGCAGTTCTTC. Translated: CASSPLAGGPNNEQFF.

This chain joins TRBV15 and TRBJ2-3, with 11 bases aligning to TRBD2. The CDR3 is made up of 19 amino acids. The germline V gene encodes CDR1 LNHNV and CDR2 YYDKDF (reference sequence). J gave up 10 bases and V 0 bases, and 18 bases lay outside the gene matches. CDR3 bases: TGTGCCACCAGCAGAGATCGCCTAGCGGGGGGCTCCGCCGAGGAGGCGCAGTATTTT. Amino acid sequence: CATSRDRLAGGSAEEAQYF. Full variable domain (outside the CDR3, taken from reference TRBV15 and TRBJ2-3): DAMVIQNPRYQVTQFGKPVTLSCSQTLNHNVMYWYQQKSSQAPKLLFHYYDKDFNNEADTPDNFQSRRPNTSFCFLDIRSPGLGDTAMYLCATSRDRLAGGSAEEAQYFGPGTRLTVL.

The chain is built from TRBV10-1 and TRBJ2-3; tentative D call: TRBD1 (6 bases). The germline V gene has CDR1 WNHNN and CDR2 SYGVQD (reference sequence). Trimming left V 7 bases short and J 1 base short, with 9 bases between. The CDR3 is made up of 13 amino acids. The CDR3: CASTGTCTDTQYF. CDR3 DNA: TGCGCCAGCACCGGGACATGCACAGATACGCAGTATTTT.

The CDR3 DNA is TGCGCCAGCAGCCGAGACGGGAAAAATGAAAAACTGTTTTTT. Translation gives CASSRDGKNEKLFF. V usage is TRBV5-1 and J usage is TRBJ1-4; D is undetermined. There are 14 residues in the CDR3. Trimming shortened V by 4 bases and J by 5 bases, and 12 bases separated the two germline ends. Looked up from germline, CDR1 is SGHRS and CDR2 is YFSETQ.

The chain carries TRBV5-1 and TRBJ1-6; D gene unclear. Germline V gene lookup returns CDR1 SGHRS and CDR2 YFSETQ. This CDR3 region has 13 residues. The CDR3 sequence is CASGSSYNSPLHF. The CDR3 DNA reads as TGCGCTTCGGGAAGCTCCTATAATTCACCCCTCCACTTT.